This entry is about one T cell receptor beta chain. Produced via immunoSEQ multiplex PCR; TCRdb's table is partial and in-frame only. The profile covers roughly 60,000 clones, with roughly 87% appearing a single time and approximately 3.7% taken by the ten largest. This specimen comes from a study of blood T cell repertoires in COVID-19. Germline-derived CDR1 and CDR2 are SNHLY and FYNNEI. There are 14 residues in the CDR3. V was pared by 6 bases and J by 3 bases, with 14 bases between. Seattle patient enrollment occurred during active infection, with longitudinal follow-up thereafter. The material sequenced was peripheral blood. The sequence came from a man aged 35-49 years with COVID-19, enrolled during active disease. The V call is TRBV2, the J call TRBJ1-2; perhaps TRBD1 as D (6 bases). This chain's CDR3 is CASRRGGIDYGYTF. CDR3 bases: TGTGCCAGCAGGAGGGGGGGGATAGACTATGGCTACACCTTC.